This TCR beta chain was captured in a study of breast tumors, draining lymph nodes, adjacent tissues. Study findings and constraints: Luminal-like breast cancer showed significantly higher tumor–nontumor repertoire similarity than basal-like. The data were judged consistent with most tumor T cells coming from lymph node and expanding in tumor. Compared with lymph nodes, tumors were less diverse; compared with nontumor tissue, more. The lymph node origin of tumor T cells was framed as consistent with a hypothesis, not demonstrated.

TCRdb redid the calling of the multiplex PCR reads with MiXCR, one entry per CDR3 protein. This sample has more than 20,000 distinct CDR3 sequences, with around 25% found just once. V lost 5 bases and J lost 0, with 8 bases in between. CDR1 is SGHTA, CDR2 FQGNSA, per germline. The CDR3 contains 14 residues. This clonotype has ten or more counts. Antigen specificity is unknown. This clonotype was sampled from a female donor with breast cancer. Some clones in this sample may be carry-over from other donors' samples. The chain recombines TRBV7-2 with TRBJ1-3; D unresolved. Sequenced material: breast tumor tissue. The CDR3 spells CASSLHASGNTIYF. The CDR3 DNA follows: TGTGCCAGCAGCCTCCATGCCTCTGGAAACACCATATATTTT.